The sequence of this T cell receptor beta chain was determined in a study of monozygotic twins with inflammatory bowel disease. Study-wide points: Support for a single strong signal or clonotype associated with IBD was absent. What may have added variability to patient repertoires is that immunosuppressive treatments differed. The study found lower TCRbeta diversity (inverse Simpson) in IBD patients than in healthy co-twins.

TCRdb re-called the 5' RACE reads and shows each CDR3 protein once, DNA omitted. Its listing shows 70,000 to 95,000 distinct CDR3 sequences. Germline lookup yields CDR1 MNHEY and CDR2 SVGAGI. This CDR3 contains 15 residues. Notes on this clonotype: What it binds is unknown.

The source is a human donor with ulcerative colitis or Crohn's disease, or a healthy co-twin of an affected twin (not recorded which). V is TRBV6-5 and J is TRBJ2-5; TCRdb's assignment of TRBD2 cannot be checked, as there is no DNA. Specimen: blood. This CDR3 is CASSYASGSQETQYF.